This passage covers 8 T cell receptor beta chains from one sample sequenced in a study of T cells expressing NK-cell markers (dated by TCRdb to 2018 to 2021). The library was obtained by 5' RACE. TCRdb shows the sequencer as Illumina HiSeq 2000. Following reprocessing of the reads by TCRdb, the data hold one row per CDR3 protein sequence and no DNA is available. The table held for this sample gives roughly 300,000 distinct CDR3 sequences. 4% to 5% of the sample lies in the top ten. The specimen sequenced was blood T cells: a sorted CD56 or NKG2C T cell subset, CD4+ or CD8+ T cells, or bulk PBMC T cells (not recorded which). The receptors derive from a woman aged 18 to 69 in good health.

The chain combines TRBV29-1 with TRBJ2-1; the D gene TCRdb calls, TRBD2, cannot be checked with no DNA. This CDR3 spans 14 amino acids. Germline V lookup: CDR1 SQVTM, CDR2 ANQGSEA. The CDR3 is CSVGTSGRAGEQFF.

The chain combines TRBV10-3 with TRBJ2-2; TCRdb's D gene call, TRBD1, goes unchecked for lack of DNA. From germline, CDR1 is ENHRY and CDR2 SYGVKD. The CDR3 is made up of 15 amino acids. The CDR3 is CAISEQGAGTGELFF.

The CDR3 here is CASSPLTGGDEKLFF. This sequence joins TRBV4-1 and TRBJ1-4. The CDR3 consists of 15 residues. Germline loops: CDR1 MGHRA, CDR2 YSYEKL.

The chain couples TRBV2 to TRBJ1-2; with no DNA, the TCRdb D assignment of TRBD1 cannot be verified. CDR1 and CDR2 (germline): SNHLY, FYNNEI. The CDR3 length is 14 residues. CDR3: CASSSQTGSGGYTF.

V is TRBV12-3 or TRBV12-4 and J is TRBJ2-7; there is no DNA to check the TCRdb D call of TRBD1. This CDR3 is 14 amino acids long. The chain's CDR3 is CASSLALGVYEQYF.

The CDR3 reads CATSRVGLAGGNSEQFF. The rearrangement uses TRBV15 and TRBJ2-1; TCRdb selects TRBD2, and the lack of DNA leaves this call unchecked. CDR3 length: 17 amino acids. The germline V gene encodes CDR1 LNHNV and CDR2 YYDKDF (reference sequence). Filled out from reference TRBV15 and TRBJ2-1, the complete variable domain reads DAMVIQNPRYQVTQFGKPVTLSCSQTLNHNVMYWYQQKSSQAPKLLFHYYDKDFNNEADTPDNFQSRRPNTSFCFLDIRSPGLGDTAMYLCATSRVGLAGGNSEQFFGPGTRLTVL.

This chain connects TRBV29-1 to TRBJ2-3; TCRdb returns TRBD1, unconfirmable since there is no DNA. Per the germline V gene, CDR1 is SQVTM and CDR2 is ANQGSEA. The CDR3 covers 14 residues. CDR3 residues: CSVSRQGPTDTQYF.

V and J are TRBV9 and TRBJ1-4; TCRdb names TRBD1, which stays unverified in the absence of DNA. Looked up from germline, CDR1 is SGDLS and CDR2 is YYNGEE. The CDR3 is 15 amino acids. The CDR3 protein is CASSVGGTVNEKLFF.